This T cell receptor (beta chain) was identified during a study of CD8 T cells in ankylosing spondylitis (dated by TCRdb to about 2017). Study-level background: T cell receptor beta repertoires were profiled in healthy donors and ankylosing spondylitis patients so that disease-linked TCR variants could be found. The full study cohort was made up of 25 ankylosing spondylitis patients and more than 90 healthy donors. Peripheral blood was sampled, and synovial fluid was additionally collected from ankylosing spondylitis patients.

What the work shows at the level of the full study, not this receptor alone: The disease-linked clones were reported as significantly enriched in matched synovial fluid samples from ankylosing spondylitis patients. Some motif variants had previously been reported in the synovial fluid and blood of reactive arthritis patients, which suggests shared mechanisms of disease initiation. A TCR beta motif made up of seven or eight highly homologous amino acid variants appeared to be characteristic of blood from ankylosing spondylitis patients. The disease-linked clones showed a CD8+ phenotype and occurred at relatively low frequencies in peripheral blood.

Sequencing used an Illumina HiSeq 2500. Quantitative 5'-RACE with molecular barcodes was used to prepare TCR beta libraries. As for the original processing: Disease-linked TCR variants were identified with a new computational method built on a probabilistic model of VDJ rearrangement. The raw public data were reprocessed by TCRdb itself: fastp quality trimming at Q25, MiXCR clonotype calling, in-frame beta chains only. Rows merge per CDR3 protein into single entries with the most common DNA and genes. Clone size and V and J calls follow TCRdb, not the original study. The sample yields fewer than 250,000 distinct CDR3 sequences; about a sixth were counted once. Of the sample, approximately 40% falls within the top ten clones. This clonotype turned up a few times. Its antigen target is currently unknown. No quality values exist for individual bases; no much larger clone is one base distant. Measured from the cysteine to the phenylalanine, the CDR3 is 13 residues long. The read is trimmed to its CDR3 DNA, 39 bases read in frame from base 1. For CDR1 and CDR2, the germline V gene lists KGHDR and SFDVKD. Trimming takes 7 bases off V and 5 bases off J; junction bases not matched to a gene: 6.

The chain is encoded by TRBV24-1 joined to TRBJ2-7, with 8 bases in between that match TRBD1. The specimen was blood, either unsorted or a sorted T cell fraction (not recorded which). The TCR was taken from a male donor with ankylosing spondylitis. The nucleotide sequence reads TGTGCCACCAGCCGACAGGGGAGCGACGAGCAGTACTTC. Translated, this is CATSRQGSDEQYF.